The clone carrying this T cell receptor beta chain appeared a single time. Antigen: not known. This sample was taken from a study of T cells in localized non-small cell lung cancer. Germline V gene lookup returns CDR1 SEHNR and CDR2 FQNEAQ (reference sequence). This CDR3 comprises 14 residues. V was clipped by 5 bases and J by 1 base, with 11 bases between them. TCRdb's copy holds only in-frame clones and misses some; the assay was immunoSEQ multiplex PCR. The table lists 15,000 to 20,000 clones, around 83% of them singletons. The study, taken as a whole, reports: Longer survival (overall) was linked to higher T cell density in blood. Paired adjacent lung recovered a median roughly 60 of the top 100 tumor clones. Uninvolved adjacent lung had the highest recorded T cell clonality, with tumor below it. Heterogeneity cannot be ruled out, as sequencing used one tumor region only.

The J gene is TRBJ1-1, the V gene TRBV7-9; D ambiguous. Sequencing used peripheral blood, obtained before any cancer treatment. This receptor was identified in a male donor at least 60 years old with stage III lung adenocarcinoma. This CDR3 reads CASSPRYENTEAFF. CDR3 nucleotide sequence: TGTGCCAGCAGCCCCAGGTATGAGAACACTGAAGCTTTCTTT.